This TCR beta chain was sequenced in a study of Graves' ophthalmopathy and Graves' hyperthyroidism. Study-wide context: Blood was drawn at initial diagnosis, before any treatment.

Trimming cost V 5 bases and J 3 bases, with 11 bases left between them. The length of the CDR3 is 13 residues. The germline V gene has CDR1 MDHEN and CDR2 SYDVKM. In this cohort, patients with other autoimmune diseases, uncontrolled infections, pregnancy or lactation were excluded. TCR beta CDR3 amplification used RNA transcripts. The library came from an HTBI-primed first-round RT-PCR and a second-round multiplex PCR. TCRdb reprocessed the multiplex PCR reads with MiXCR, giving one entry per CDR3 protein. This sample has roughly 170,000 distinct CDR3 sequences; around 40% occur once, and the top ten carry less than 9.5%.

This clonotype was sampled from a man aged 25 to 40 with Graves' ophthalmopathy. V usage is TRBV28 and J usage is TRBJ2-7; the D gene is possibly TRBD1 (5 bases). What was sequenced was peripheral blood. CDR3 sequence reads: CASSPAGNYEQYF. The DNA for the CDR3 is TGTGCCAGCAGTCCCGCAGGGAACTACGAGCAGTACTTC.